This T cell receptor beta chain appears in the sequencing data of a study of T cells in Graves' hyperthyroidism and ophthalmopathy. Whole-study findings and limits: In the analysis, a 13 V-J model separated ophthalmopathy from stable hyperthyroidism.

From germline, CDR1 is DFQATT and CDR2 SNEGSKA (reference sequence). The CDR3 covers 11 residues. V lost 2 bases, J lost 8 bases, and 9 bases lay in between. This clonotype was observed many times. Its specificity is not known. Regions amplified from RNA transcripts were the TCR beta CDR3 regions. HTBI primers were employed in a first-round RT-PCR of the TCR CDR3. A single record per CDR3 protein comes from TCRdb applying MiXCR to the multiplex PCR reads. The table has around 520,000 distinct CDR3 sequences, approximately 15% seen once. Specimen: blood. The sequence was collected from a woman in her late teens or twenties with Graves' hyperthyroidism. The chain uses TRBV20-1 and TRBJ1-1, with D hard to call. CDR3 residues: CSARISLEAFF. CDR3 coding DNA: TGCAGTGCTAGAATCAGCTTAGAAGCTTTCTTT.